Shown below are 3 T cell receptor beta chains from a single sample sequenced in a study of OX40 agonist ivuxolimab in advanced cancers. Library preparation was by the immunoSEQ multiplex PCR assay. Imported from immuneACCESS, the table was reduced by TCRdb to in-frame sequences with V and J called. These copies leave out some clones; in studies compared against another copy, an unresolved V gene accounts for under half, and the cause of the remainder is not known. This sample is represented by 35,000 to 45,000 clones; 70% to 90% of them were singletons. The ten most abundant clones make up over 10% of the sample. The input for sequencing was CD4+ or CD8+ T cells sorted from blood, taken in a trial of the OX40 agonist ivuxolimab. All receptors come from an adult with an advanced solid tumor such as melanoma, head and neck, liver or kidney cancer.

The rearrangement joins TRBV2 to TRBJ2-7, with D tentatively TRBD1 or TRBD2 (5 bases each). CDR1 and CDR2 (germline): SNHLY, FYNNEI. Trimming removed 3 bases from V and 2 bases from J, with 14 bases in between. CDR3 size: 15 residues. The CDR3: CASSEGPMVTYEQYF. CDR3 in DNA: TGTGCCAGCAGTGAGGGACCGATGGTTACCTACGAGCAGTACTTC. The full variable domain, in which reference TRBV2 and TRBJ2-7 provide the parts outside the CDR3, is EPEVTQTPSHQVTQMGQEVILRCVPISNHLYFYWYRQILGQKVEFLVSFYNNEISEKSEIFDDQFSVERPDGSNFTLKIRSTKLEDSAMYFCASSEGPMVTYEQYFGPGTRLTVT.

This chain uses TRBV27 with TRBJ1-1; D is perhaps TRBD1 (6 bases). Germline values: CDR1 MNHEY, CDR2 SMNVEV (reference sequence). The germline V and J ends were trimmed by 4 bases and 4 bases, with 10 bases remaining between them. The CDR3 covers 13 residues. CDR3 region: CASSYTGATEAFF. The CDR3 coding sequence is TGTGCCAGCAGTTACACGGGGGCCACTGAAGCTTTCTTT.

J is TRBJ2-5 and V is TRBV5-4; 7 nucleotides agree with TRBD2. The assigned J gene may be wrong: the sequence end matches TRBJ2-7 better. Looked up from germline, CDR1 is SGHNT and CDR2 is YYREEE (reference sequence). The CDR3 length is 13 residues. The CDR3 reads CASSAGRSYEQYF. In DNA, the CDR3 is TGTGCCAGTTCAGCGGGGCGGTCCTACGAGCAGTACTTC.